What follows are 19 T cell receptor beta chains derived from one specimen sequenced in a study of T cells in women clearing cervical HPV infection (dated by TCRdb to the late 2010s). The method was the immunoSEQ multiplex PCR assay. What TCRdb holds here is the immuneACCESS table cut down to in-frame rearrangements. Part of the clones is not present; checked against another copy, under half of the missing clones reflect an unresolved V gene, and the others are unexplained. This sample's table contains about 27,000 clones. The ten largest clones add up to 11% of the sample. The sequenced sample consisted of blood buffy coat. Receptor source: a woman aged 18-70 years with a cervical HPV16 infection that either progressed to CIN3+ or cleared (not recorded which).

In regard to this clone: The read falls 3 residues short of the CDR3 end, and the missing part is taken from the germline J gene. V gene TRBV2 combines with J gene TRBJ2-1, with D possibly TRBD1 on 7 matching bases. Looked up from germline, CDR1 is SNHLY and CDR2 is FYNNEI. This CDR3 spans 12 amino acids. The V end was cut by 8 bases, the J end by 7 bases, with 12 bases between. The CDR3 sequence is CASYPGGNEQFF. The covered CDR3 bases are TGTGCCAGCTACCCAGGGGGGAATGAG.

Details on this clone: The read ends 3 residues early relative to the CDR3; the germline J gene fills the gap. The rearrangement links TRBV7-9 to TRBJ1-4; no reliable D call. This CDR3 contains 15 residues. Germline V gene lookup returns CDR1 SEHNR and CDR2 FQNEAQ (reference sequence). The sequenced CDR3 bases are TGTGCCAGCAGCTTAGTCGAGGGTAGGAATTCACCA. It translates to CASSLVEGRNSP. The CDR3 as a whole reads CASSLVEGRNSPLFF.

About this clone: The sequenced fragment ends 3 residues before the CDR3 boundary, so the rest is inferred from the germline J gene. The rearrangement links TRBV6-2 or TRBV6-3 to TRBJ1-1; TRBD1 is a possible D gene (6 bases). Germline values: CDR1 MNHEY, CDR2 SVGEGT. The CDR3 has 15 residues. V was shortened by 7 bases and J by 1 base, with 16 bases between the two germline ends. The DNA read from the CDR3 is TGTGCCAGCAAGGAGGCGGGGGCGAGGAACACTGAA. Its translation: CASKEAGARNTE. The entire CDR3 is CASKEAGARNTEAFF.

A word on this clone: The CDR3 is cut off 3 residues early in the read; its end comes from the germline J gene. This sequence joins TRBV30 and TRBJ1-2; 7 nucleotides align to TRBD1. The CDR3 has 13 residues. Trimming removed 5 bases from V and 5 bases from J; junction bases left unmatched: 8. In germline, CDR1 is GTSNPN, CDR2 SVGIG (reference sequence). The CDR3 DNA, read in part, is TGTGCCTGGGTGGGACAGCATTTTTATGGC. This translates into CAWVGQHFYG. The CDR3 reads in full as CAWVGQHFYGYTF. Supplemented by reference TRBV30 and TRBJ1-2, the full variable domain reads SQTIHQWPATLVQPVGSPLSLECTVEGTSNPNLYWYRQAAGRGLQLLFYSVGIGQISSEVPQNLSASRPQDRQFILSSKKLLLSDSGFYLCAWVGQHFYGYTFGSGTRLTVV.

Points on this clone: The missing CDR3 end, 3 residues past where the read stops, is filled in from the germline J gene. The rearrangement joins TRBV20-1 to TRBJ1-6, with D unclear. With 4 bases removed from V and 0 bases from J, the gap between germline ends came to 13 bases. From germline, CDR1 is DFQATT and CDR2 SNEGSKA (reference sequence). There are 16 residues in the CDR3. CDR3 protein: CSATRLVNSYNSPLHF. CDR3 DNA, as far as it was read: TGCAGTGCTACTAGACTCGTTAACTCCTATAATTCACCC.

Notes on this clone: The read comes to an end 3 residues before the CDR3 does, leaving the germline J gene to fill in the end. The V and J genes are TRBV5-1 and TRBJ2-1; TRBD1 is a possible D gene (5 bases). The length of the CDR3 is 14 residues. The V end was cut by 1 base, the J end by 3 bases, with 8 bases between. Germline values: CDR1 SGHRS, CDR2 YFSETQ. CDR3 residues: CASSLSQGYNEQFF. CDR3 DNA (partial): TGCGCCAGCAGCTTGTCGCAGGGCTACAATGAG.

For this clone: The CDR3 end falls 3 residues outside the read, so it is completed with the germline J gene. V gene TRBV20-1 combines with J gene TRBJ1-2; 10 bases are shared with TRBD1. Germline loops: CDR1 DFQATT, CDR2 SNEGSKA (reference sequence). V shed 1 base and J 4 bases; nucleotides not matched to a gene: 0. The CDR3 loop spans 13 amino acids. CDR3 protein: CSARGTGGYGYTF. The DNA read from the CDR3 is TGCAGTGCTAGAGGGACAGGGGGCTATGGC.

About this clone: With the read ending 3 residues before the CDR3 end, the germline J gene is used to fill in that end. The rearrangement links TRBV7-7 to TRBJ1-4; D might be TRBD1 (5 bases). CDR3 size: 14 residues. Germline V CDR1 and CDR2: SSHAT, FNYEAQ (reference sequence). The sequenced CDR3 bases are TGTGCCAGCAGTCTAGGGGAGAGGGAATCACCA. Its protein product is CASSLGERESP. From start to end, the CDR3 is CASSLGERESPLFF.

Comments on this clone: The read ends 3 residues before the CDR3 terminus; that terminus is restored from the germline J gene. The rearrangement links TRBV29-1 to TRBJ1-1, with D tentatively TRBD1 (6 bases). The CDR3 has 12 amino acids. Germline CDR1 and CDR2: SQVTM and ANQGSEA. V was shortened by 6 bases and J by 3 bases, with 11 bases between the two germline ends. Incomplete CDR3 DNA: TGCAGCGTCCAGGGGAGGGACACTGAA. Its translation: CSVQGRDTE. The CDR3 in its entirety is CSVQGRDTEAFF. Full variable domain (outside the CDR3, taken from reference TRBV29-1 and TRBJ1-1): SAVISQKPSRDICQRGTSLTIQCQVDSQVTMMFWYRQQPGQSLTLIATANQGSEATYESGFVIDKFPISRPNLTFSTLTVSNMSPEDSSIYLCSVQGRDTEAFFGQGTRLTVV.

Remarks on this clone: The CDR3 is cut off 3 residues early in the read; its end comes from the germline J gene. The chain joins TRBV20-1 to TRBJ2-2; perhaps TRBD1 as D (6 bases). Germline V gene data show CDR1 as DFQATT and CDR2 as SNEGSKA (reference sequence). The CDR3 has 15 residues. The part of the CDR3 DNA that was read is TGCAGTGCTAGGGCCGCCGGGTCTCCGGGGACACCG. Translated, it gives CSARAAGSPGTP. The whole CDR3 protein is CSARAAGSPGTPLFF.

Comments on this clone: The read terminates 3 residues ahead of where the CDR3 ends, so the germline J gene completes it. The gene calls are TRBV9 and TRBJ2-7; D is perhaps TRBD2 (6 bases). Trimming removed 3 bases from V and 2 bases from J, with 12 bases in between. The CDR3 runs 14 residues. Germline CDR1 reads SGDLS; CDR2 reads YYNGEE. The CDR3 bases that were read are TGTGCCAGCAGCGCAAATCTAGCGCCCTACGAG. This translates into CASSANLAPYE. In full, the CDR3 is CASSANLAPYEQYF.

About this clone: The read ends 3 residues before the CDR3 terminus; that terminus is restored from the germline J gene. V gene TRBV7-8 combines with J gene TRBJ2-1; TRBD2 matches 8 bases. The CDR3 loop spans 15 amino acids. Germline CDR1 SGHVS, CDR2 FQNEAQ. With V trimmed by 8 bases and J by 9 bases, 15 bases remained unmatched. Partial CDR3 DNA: TGTGCCAGCGGACCCCGGGGTAGCGGGAAAGCTGAG. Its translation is CASGPRGSGKAE. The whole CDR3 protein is CASGPRGSGKAEQFF.

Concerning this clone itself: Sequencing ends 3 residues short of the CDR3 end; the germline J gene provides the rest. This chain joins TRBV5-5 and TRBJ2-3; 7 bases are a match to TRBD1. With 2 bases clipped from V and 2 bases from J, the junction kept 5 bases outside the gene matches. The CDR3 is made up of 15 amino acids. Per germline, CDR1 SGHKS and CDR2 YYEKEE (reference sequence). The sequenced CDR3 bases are TGTGCCAGCAGCTTACCGGGACAGCACACAGATACG. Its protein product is CASSLPGQHTDT. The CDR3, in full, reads CASSLPGQHTDTQYF. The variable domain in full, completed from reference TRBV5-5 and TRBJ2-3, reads DAGVTQSPTHLIKTRGQQVTLRCSPISGHKSVSWYQQVLGQGPQFIFQYYEKEERGRGNFPDRFSARQFPNYSSELNVNALLLGDSALYLCASSLPGQHTDTQYFGPGTRLTVL.

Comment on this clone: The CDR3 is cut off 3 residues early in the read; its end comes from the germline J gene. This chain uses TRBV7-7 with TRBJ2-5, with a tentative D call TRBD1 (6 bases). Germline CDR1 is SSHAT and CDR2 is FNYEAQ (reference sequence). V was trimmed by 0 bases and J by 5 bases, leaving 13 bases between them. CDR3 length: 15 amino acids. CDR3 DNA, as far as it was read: TGTGCCAGCAGCTTAGCGTTGGACAGCAGGGAGACC. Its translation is CASSLALDSRET. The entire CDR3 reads CASSLALDSRETQYF.

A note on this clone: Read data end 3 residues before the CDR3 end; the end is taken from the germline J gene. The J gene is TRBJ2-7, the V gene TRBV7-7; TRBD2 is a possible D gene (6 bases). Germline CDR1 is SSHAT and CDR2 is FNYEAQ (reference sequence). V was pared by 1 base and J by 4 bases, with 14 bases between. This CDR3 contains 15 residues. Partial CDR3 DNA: TGTGCCAGCAGCTTAGAGGAGGGCCCGGGGTACGAG. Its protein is CASSLEEGPGYE. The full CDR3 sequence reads CASSLEEGPGYEQYF. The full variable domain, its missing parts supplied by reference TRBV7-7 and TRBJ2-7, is GAGVSQSPRYKVTKRGQDVTLRCDPISSHATLYWYQQALGQGPEFLTYFNYEAQPDKSGLPSDRFSAERPEGSISTLTIQRTEQRDSAMYRCASSLEEGPGYEQYFGPGTRLTVT.

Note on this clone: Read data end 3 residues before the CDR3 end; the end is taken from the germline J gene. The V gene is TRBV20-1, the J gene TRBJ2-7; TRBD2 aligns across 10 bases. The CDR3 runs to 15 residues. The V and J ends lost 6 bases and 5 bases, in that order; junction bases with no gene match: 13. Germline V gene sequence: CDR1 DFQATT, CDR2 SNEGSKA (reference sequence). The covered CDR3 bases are TGCAGTGCGTTACTAGCGGGGTTGGCCCACAACGAG. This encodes CSALLAGLAHNE. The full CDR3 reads CSALLAGLAHNEQYF.

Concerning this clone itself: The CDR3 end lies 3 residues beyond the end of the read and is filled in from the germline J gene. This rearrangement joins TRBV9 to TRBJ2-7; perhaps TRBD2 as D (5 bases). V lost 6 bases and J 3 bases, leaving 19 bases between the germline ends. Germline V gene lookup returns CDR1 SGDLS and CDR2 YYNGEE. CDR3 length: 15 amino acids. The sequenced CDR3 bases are TGTGCCAGCAACCGAGAGGGCACGACCAACTACGAG. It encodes CASNREGTTNYE. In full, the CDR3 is CASNREGTTNYEQYF.

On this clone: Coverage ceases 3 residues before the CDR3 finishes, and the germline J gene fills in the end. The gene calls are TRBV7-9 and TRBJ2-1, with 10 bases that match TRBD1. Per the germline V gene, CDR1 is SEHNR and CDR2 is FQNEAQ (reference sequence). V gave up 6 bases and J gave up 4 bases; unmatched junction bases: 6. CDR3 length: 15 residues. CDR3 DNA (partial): TGTGCCAGCAGAACGGACAGGGGGATATACAATGAG. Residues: CASRTDRGIYNE. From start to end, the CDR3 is CASRTDRGIYNEQFF.

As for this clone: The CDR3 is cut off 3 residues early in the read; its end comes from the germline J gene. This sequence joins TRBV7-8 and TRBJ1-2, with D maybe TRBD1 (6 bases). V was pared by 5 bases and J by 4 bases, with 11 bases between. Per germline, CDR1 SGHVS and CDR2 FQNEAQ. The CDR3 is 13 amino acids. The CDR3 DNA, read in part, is TGTGCCAGCAGCCGGACAGTTTTCTATGGC. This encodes CASSRTVFYG. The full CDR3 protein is CASSRTVFYGYTF.